The present entry profiles one T cell receptor beta chain with its context. The antigen remains unidentified. PCR amplification relied on 60 Vbeta primers (plus 13 Jbeta primers). The data were produced by immunoSEQ multiplex PCR, yet TCRdb's version contains in-frame clones alone and is incomplete. The repertoire holds over 95,000 clones, approximately 80% seen once, with 9% to 15% in the top ten. This record belongs to a study of cytomegalovirus exposure and HLA in healthy donors. Study results and limitations: Researchers reported in a later analysis that common viral pathogens appeared linked to several top clusters.

Germline V gene lookup returns CDR1 KGHSH and CDR2 LQKENI. V lost 3 bases and J 2 bases, leaving 10 bases between the germline ends. The CDR3 sequence is 14 residues long. This TCR was sampled from a woman aged 40 to 55 in good health and CMV-seropositive. The sample comprised PBMCs. This chain joins TRBV18 and TRBJ1-1, with D perhaps TRBD1 (5 bases). CDR3 protein: CASSPEGANTEAFF. CDR3 nucleotide sequence: TGTGCCAGCTCACCGGAAGGGGCTAACACTGAAGCTTTCTTT.